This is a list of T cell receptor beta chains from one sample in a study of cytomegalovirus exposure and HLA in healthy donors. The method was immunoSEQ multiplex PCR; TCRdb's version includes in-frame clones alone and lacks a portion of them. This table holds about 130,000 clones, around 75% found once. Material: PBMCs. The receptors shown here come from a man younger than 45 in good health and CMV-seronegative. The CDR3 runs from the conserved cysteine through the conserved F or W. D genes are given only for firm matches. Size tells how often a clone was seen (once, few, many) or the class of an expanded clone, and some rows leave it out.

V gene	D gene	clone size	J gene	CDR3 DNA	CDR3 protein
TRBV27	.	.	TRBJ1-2	TGTGCCAGCAGTCCCCAACCGGCAGGGGTGAATGGCTACACCTTC	CASSPQPAGVNGYTF
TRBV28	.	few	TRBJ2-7	TGTGCCAGCAGTTTCCCCCGGGGAGTCCCGGACTTC	CASSFPRGVPDF
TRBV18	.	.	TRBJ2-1	TGTGCCAGCTCACGGGAGAGGTCCTACAATGAGCAGTTCTTC	CASSRERSYNEQFF
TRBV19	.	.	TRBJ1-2	TGTGCCACTGTTAGCGGGCGCGGCTACACCTTC	CATVSGRGYTF
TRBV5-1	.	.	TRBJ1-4	TGCGCCAGCAGTACCAGTGCAACTAATGAAAAACTGTTTTTT	CASSTSATNEKLFF
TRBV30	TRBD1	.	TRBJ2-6	TGTGCCTGGGCTAGGGGGCTGGGAGGGGCCAACGTCCTGACTTTC	CAWARGLGGANVLTF
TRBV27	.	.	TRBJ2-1	TGTGCCACCGCACGAGTTTACAATGAGCAGTTCTTC	CATARVYNEQFF
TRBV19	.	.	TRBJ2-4	TGTGCCAGTAGTATGGGATTGGGGGGAGCCAAAAACATTCAGTACTTC	CASSMGLGGAKNIQYF
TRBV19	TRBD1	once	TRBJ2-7	TGTGCCAGTAGTGACAGGGGTCACGAGCAGTACTTC	CASSDRGHEQYF
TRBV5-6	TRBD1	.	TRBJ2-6	TGTGCCAGCAGCCCCGACAGGGGGTCCCGTTCTGGGGCCAACGGCCTGACTTTC	CASSPDRGSRSGANGLTF
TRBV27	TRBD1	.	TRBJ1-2	TGTGCCAGCAGTTTACTGGCAGGGGGAGAATATGGCTACACCTTC	CASSLLAGGEYGYTF
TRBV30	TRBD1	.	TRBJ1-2	TGTGCCTGGAGGACAGGGGATTTATATGGCTACACCTTC	CAWRTGDLYGYTF
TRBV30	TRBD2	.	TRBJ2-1	TGTGCCTGGAGTGGATCTAGCGGGAGGGCTCATCAGTTCTTC	CAWSGSSGRAHQFF
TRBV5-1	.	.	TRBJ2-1	TGCGCCAGCAGCTTGGAAAGCCCCAGGGATGAGCAGTTCTTC	CASSLESPRDEQFF
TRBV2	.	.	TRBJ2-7	TGTGCCAGCAGTGACGGCGGAAGAGGGTACGAGCAGTACTTC	CASSDGGRGYEQYF
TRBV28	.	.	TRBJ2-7	TGTGCCACCGAAGGGGCCGTCTACGAGCAGTACTTC	CATEGAVYEQYF
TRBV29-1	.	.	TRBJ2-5	TGCAGCGTTGAAAAAGGAGAAGAGACCCAGTACTTC	CSVEKGEETQYF
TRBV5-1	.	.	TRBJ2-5	TGCGCCAGCAGCCCTGGAAATGGACAGACGGAGACCCAGTACTTC	CASSPGNGQTETQYF
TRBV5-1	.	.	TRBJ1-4	TGCGCCAGCAGCTTAACAGTTTCAACTAATGAAAAACTGTTTTTT	CASSLTVSTNEKLFF
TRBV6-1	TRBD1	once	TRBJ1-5	TGTGCCAGCAGTGAAGCGAGTTTTGGGGGACAGGGGGTCCTTAAGCATTTT	CASSEASFGGQGVLKHF
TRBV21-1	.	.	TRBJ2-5	TGTGCCAGCAGCAAAAGACCGGACAGGGGGCGGCGAGAGACCCAGTACTTC	CASSKRPDRGRRETQYF
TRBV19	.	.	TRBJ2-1	TGTGCCAGTACCACCCTAAGAACGGCGGGTCGAAATGAGCAGTTCTTC	CASTTLRTAGRNEQFF
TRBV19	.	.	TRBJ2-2	TGTGCCAGTAGCGACAGTCCGAACACCGGGGAGCTGTTTTTT	CASSDSPNTGELFF
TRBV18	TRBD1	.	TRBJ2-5	TGTGCCAGCTCGCGGACAGGGGGAGAAGAGACCCAGTACTTC	CASSRTGGEETQYF
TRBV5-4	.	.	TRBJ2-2	TGTGCCAGCAGCTGGCAGTTTGGCGCGGGCACCGGGGAGCTGTTTTTT	CASSWQFGAGTGELFF
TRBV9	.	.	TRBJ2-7	TGTGCCAGCAGCGTCCAGGGAGGCCGCTCCTACGAGCAGTACTTC	CASSVQGGRSYEQYF
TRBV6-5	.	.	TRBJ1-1	TGTGCCAGCAGTCGCGCGGGCCTTTACACTGAAGCTTTCTTT	CASSRAGLYTEAFF
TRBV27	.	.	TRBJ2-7	TGTGCCAGCAGTTTGCCAGGTCGCGAGCAGTACTTC	CASSLPGREQYF
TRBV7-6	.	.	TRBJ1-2	TGTGCCAGCAGCTCTTACGGGCCAACGGGGGATGGCTACACCTTC	CASSSYGPTGDGYTF
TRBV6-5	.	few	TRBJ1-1	TGTGCCAGCAATGCACGGAGTCAAGGTGTAGCTTTCTTT	CASNARSQGVAFF
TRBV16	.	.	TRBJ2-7	TGTGCCAGCACCCGAGGAGGGGACGGTAGGAGTTACGAGCAGTACTTC	CASTRGGDGRSYEQYF
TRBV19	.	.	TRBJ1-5	TGTGCCAGTAGTATGGCAGGGGCAACTCAGCCCCAGCATTTT	CASSMAGATQPQHF
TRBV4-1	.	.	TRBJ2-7	TGCGCCAGCAGCCAAGGTGTAGGGAGCTCCTACGAGCAGTACTTC	CASSQGVGSSYEQYF
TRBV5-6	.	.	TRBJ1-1	TGTGCCAGCAGCGACACAGGGAAGGCTGCCACTGAAGCTTTCTTT	CASSDTGKAATEAFF
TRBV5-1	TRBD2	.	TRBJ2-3	TGCGCCAGCACGTCCCCCCGCCTAGCGGGCTACACAGATACGCAGTATTTT	CASTSPRLAGYTDTQYF
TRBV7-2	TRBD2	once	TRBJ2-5	TGTGCCAGCAGCTTTATGACTAGCGGGGCGGAGACCCAGTACTTC	CASSFMTSGAETQYF
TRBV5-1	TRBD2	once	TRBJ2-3	TGCGCCAGCAGCTCCGGACTAGCCCTTCTGGCAGATACGCAGTATTTT	CASSSGLALLADTQYF
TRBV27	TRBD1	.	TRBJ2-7	TGTGCCAGCCGGCTTTTGGGACAGACCTACGAGCAGTACTTC	CASRLLGQTYEQYF
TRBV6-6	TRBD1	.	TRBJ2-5	TGTGCCAGCAGTTACTTGGGGACAGGGACAGAGACCCAGTACTTC	CASSYLGTGTETQYF
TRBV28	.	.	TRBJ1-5	TGTGCCAGCAAACACTCTCAATACAGGGATACGCAGCCCCAGCATTTT	CASKHSQYRDTQPQHF
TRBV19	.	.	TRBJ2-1	TGTGCCAGCAGCCTTGAGGACAGTCTACATCATGAGCAGTTCTTC	CASSLEDSLHHEQFF
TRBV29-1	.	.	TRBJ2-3	TGCAGCGTTGCCTGGGGAGTAGCATGGGGTACGCAGTATTTT	CSVAWGVAWGTQYF
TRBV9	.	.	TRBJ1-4	TGTGCCAGCAGCGTAGAGAACAGGGTCGGTGAAAAACTGTTTTTT	CASSVENRVGEKLFF
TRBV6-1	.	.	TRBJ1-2	TGTGCCAGCAGTGAAGCGAGCCCGGGGTTAGGGGGCTACACCTTC	CASSEASPGLGGYTF
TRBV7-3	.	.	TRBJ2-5	TGTGCCAGCAGCTTGGGGCTTAGGGGTGAGGAGACCCAGTACTTC	CASSLGLRGEETQYF
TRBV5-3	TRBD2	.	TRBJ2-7	TGTGCCAGAAGCTTCTGGACTAGCGGGAGAAGGGGCGAGCAGTACTTC	CARSFWTSGRRGEQYF
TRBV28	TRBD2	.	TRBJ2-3	TGTGCCAGCAGTCTCCCCATTAGCGGGGGGTACACAGATACGCAGTATTTT	CASSLPISGGYTDTQYF
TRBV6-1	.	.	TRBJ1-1	TGTGCCAGCAGTGAATTTTCTCCGAACACTGAAGCTTTCTTT	CASSEFSPNTEAFF
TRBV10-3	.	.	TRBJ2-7	TGTGCCATCAGTGAGTCGTCCCTGGGCGAGCAGTACTTC	CAISESSLGEQYF
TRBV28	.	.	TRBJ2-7	TGTGCCAGCACCACGAGGGCCTTTTCCCACGAGCAGTACTTC	CASTTRAFSHEQYF
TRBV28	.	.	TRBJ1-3	TGTGCCAGCATCGGGGTTGGGGAAAACACCATATATTTT	CASIGVGENTIYF